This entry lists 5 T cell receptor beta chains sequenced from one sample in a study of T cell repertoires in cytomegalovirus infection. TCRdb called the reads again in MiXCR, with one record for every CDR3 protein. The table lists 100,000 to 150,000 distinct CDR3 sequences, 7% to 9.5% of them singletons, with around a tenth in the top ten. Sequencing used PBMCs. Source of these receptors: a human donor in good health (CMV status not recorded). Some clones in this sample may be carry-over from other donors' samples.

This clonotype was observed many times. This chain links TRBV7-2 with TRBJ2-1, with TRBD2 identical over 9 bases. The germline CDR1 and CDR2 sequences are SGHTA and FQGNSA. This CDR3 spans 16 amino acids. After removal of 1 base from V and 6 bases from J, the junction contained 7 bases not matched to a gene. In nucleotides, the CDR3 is TGTGCCAGCAGCTTAGGACTAGCGGTGAGCGTCAATGAGCAGTTCTTC. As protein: CASSLGLAVSVNEQFF.

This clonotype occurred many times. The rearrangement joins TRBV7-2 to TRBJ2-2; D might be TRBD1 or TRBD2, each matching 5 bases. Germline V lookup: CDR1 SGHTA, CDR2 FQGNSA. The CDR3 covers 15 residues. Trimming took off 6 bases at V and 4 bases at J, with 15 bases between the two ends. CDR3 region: CASSLTGLTTGELFF. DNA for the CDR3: TGTGCCAGCAGTTTGACGGGGCTGACCACCGGGGAGCTGTTTTTT.

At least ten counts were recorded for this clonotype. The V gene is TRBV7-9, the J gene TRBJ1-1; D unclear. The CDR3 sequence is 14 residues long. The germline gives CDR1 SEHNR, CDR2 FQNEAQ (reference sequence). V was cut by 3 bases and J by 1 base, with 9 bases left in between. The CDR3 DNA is TGTGCCAGCAGCTTGGAGGATCCGAACACTGAAGCTTTCTTT. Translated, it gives CASSLEDPNTEAFF.

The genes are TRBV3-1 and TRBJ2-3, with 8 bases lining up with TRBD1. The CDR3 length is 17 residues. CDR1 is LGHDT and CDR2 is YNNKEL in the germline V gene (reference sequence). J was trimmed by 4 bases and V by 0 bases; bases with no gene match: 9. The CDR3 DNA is TGTGCCAGCAGCCAAGATTTTACGACAGGGGCGTCAGATACGCAGTATTTT. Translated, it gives CASSQDFTTGASDTQYF.

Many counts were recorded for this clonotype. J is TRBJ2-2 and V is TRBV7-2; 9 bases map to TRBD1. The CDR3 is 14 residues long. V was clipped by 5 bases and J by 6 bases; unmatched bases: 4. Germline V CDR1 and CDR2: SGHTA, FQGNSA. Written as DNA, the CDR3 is TGTGCCAGCAGCATACAGGGGGCTGCCGGGGAGCTGTTTTTT. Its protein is CASSIQGAAGELFF.